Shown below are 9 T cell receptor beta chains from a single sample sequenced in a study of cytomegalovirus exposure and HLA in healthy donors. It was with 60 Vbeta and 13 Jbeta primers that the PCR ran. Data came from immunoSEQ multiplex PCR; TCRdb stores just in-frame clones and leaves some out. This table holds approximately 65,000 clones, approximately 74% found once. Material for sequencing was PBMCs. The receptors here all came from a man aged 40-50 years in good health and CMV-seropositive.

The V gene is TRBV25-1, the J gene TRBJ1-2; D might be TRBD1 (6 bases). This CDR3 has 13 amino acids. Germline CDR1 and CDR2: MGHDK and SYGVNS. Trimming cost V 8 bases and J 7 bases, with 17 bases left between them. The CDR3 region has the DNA TGTGCCAGCTCGCCCGGGGGGCCCCTTGGCTACACCTTC. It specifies CASSPGGPLGYTF.

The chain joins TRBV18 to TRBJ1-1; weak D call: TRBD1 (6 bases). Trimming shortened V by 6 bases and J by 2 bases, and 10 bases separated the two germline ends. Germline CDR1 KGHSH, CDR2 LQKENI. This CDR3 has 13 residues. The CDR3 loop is CASSGQSNTEAFF. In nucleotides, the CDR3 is TGTGCCAGCTCCGGACAGTCCAACACTGAAGCTTTCTTT. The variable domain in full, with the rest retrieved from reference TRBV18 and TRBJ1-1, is NAGVMQNPRHLVRRRGQEARLRCSPMKGHSHVYWYRQLPEEGLKFMVYLQKENIIDESGMPKERFSAEFPKEGPSILRIQQVVRGDSAAYFCASSGQSNTEAFFGQGTRLTVV.

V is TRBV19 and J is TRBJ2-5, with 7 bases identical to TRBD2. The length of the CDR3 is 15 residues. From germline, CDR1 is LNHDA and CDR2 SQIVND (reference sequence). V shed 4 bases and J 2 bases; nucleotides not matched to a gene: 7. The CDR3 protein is CASSTPLSGQETQYF. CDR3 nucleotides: TGTGCCAGTAGTACCCCCCTTAGCGGGCAAGAGACCCAGTACTTC. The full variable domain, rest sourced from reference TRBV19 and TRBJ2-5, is DGGITQSPKYLFRKEGQNVTLSCEQNLNHDAMYWYRQDPGQGLRLIYYSQIVNDFQKGDIAEGYSVSREKKESFPLTVTSAQKNPTAFYLCASSTPLSGQETQYFGPGTRLLVL.

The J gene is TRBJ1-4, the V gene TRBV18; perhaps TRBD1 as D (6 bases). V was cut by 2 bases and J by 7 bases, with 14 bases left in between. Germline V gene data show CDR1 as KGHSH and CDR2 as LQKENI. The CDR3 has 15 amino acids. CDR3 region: CASSPSGGRGEKLFF. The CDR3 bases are TGTGCCAGCTCACCATCCGGGGGGCGAGGTGAAAAACTGTTTTTT.

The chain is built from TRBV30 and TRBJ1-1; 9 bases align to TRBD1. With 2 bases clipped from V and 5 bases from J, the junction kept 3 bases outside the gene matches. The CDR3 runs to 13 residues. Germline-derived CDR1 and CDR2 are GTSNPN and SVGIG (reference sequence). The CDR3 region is CAWSQDRGTEAFF. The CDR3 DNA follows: TGTGCCTGGAGTCAGGACAGGGGAACTGAAGCTTTCTTT.

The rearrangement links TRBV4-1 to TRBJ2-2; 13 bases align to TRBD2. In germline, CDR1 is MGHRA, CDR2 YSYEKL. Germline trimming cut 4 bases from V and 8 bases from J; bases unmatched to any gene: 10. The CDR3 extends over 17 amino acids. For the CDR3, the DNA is TGCGCCAGCAGCCGCCAACTAGCGGGGGGGCCTTTTGGGGAGCTGTTTTTT. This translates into CASSRQLAGGPFGELFF.

CDR3 in DNA: TGTGCCAGCAGTTCGCGTACTGAGAATGAGCAGTTCTTC. This translates into CASSSRTENEQFF. This chain links TRBV6-6 with TRBJ2-1; D not resolved. Per germline, CDR1 MNHNY and CDR2 SVGAGI (reference sequence). The CDR3 sequence is 13 residues long. Trimming removed 4 bases from V and 7 bases from J, with 11 bases in between.

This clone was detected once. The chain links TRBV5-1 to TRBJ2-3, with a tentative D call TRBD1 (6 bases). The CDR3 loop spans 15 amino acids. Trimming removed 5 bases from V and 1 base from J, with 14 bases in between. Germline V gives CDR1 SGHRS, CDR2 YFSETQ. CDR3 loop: CASSPRDIRTDTQYF. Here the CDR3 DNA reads TGCGCCAGCAGTCCCCGGGACATACGCACAGATACGCAGTATTTT.

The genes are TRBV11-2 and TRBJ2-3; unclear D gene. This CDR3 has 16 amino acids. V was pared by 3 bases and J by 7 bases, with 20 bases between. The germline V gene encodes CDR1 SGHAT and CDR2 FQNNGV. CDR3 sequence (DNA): TGTGCCAGCAGCTTGAACTGGGCTGCAGCAACGTATACGCAGTATTTT. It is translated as CASSLNWAAATYTQYF.